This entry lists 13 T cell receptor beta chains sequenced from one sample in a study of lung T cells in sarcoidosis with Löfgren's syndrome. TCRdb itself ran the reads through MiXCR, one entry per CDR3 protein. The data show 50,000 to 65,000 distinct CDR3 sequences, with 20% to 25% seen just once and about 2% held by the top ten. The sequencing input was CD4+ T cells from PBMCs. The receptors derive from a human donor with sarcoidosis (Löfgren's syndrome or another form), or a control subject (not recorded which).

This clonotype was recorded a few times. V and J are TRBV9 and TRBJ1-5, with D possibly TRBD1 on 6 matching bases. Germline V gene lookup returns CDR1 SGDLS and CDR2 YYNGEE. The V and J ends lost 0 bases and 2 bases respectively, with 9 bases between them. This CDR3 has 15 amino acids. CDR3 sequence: CASSVGPGGNQPQHF. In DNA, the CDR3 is TGTGCCAGCAGCGTAGGGCCAGGGGGCAATCAGCCCCAGCATTTT.

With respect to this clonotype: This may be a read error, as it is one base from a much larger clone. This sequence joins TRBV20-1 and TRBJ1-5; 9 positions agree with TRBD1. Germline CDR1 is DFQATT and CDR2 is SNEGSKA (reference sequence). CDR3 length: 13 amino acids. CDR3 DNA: TGCAGTGCTCATGGGACAGGGAATCAGTCCCAGCATTTT. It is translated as CSAHGTGNQSQHF.

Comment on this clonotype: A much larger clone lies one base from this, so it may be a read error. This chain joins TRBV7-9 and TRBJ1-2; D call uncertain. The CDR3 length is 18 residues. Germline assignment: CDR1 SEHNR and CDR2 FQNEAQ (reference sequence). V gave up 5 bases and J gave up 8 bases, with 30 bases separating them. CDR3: CASSHTTRLARGWRGYTF. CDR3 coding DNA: TGTGCCAGCAGCCATACGACACGGCTTGCAAGAGGTTGGAGAGGCTACACCTTC.

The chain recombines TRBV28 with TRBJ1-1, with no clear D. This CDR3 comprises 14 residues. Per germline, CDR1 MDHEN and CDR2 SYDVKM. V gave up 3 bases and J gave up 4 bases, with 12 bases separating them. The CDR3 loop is CASSFLLLSTEAFF. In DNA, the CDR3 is TGTGCCAGCAGTTTTCTGCTATTGAGCACTGAAGCTTTCTTT. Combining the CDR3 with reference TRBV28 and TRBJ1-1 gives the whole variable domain DVKVTQSSRYLVKRTGEKVFLECVQDMDHENMFWYRQDPGLGLRLIYFSYDVKMKEKGDIPEGYSVSREKKERFSLILESASTNQTSMYLCASSFLLLSTEAFFGQGTRLTVV.

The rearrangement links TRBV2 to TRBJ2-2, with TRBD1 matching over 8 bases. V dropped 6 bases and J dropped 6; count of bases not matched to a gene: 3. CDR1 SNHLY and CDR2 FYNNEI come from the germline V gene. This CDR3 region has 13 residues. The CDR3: CASRKTGAGELFF. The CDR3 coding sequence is TGTGCCAGCAGGAAGACAGGGGCCGGGGAGCTGTTTTTT.

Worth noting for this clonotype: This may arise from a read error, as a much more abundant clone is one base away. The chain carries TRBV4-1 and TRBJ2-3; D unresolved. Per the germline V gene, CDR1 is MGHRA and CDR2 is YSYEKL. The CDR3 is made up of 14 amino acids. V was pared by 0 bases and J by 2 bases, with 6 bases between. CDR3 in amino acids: CASSQERHTDTQYF. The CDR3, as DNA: TGCGCCAGCAGCCAAGAGAGGCACACAGATACGCAGTATTTT.

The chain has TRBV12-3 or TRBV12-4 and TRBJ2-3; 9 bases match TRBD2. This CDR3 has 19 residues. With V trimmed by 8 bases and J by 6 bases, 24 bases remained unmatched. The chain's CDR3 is CASSPGVIAGESLWDTQYF. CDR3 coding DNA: TGTGCCAGCTCTCCTGGGGTAATAGCGGGAGAGTCGCTATGGGATACGCAGTATTTT.

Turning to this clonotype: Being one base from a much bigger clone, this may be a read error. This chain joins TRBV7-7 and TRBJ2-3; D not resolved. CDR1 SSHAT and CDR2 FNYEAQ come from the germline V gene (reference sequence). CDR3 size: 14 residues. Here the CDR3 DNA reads TGTGCCAGCGGCTTAGTAGGGAGCACAGATACGCAGTATTTT. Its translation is CASGLVGSTDTQYF.

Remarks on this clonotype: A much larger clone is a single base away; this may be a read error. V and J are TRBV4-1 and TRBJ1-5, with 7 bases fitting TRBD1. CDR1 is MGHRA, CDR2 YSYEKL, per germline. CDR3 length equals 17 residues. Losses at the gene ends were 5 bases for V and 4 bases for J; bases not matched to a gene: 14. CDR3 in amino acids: CASSSHWSSTGNQPQHF. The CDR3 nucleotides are TGCGCCAGCAGCTCCCATTGGAGCTCGACAGGGAATCAGCCCCAGCATTTT.

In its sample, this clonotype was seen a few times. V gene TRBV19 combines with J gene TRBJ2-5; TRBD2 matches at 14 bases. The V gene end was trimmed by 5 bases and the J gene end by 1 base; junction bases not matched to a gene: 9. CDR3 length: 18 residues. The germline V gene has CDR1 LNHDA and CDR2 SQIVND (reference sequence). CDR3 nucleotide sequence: TGTGCCAGTAGTCCCGGGACTAGCGGGGGCTACGTCCAAGAGACCCAGTACTTC. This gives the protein CASSPGTSGGYVQETQYF.

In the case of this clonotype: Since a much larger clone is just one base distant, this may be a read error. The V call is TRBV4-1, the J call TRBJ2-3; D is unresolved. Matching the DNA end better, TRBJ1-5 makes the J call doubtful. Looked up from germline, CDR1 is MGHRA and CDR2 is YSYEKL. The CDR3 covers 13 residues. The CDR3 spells CAGRGRSTDTQHF. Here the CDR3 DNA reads TGCGCCGGCCGCGGGAGAAGCACAGATACGCAGCATTTT.

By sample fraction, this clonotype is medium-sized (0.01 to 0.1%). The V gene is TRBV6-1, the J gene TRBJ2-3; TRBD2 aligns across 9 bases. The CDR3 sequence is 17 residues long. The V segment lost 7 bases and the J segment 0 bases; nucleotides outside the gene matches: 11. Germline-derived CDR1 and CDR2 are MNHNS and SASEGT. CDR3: CASNSPSSGASTDTQYF. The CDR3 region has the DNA TGTGCCAGCAACAGTCCCTCTAGCGGGGCTAGCACAGATACGCAGTATTTT.

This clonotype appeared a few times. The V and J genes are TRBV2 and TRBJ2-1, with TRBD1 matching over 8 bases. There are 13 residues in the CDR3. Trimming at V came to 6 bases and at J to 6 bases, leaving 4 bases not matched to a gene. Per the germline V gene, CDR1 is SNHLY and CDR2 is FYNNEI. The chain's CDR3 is CASRNGQGNEQFF. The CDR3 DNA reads TGTGCCAGCAGGAACGGACAGGGCAATGAGCAGTTCTTC.